Following are 17 T cell receptor beta chains from one sample sequenced in a study of T cells in Graves' hyperthyroidism and ophthalmopathy. From RNA transcripts, TCR beta CDR3 regions were amplified. TCR CDR3 regions were first amplified by RT-PCR with HTBI primers. In TCRdb, the multiplex PCR reads were re-called with MiXCR into one record per CDR3 protein. The sample has about 770,000 distinct CDR3 sequences; roughly a sixth are singletons. Sequenced input: blood. All receptors come from a woman in her forties or fifties with Graves' hyperthyroidism that later progressed to Graves' ophthalmopathy.

This clonotype was seen a few times. The chain links TRBV5-1 to TRBJ1-6, with 7 bases that match TRBD1. V shed 0 bases, J shed 10 bases, and the junction held 4 bases outside the gene matches. The CDR3 runs 14 residues. CDR1 SGHRS and CDR2 YFSETQ come from the germline V gene. CDR3 in DNA: TGCGCCAGCAGCTTGGAGGGGGCGCAGTCACCCCTCCACTTT. Translating gives CASSLEGAQSPLHF.

This clonotype turned up a few times. The rearrangement links TRBV10-1 to TRBJ2-3; D possibly corresponds to TRBD1 (6 bases). Germline CDR1 and CDR2: WNHNN and SYGVQD (reference sequence). The V end was cut by 1 base, the J end by 6 bases, with 14 bases between. This CDR3 spans 15 amino acids. CDR3 sequence reads: CASSEYRASTDTQYF. CDR3 in DNA: TGCGCCAGCAGTGAGTACAGGGCTTCCACCGATACGCAGTATTTT.

In this sample, this clonotype turned up many times. The CDR3 sequence is CASSAQGGYGYTF. The DNA for the CDR3 is TGTGCCAGCAGTGCCCAGGGGGGCTATGGCTACACCTTC. This chain connects TRBV6-1 to TRBJ1-2, with TRBD1 identical over 7 bases. CDR3 length: 13 residues. V shed 4 bases and J 4 bases; nucleotides not matched to a gene: 3. Germline V gene lookup returns CDR1 MNHNS and CDR2 SASEGT.

The chain links TRBV5-1 to TRBJ2-5; 10 bases line up with TRBD2. Trimming at V came to 4 bases and at J to 4 bases, leaving 13 bases not matched to a gene. Germline CDR1 SGHRS, CDR2 YFSETQ. The CDR3 has 17 amino acids. The DNA for the CDR3 is TGCGCCAGCAGCCCTCCTTCCCTCAGCGGGGGGGCAGAGACCCAGTACTTC. Translated, it gives CASSPPSLSGGAETQYF.

This sequence joins TRBV3-1 and TRBJ2-2; 7 positions agree with TRBD1. Germline CDR1 is LGHDT and CDR2 is YNNKEL (reference sequence). This CDR3 spans 14 amino acids. Unmatched junction bases numbered 6, after V lost 5 bases and J lost 6 bases. Written as DNA, the CDR3 is TGTGCCAGCAGCGTCACAGGGGTGGCCGGGGAGCTGTTTTTT. Amino acids: CASSVTGVAGELFF.

In its sample, this clonotype was seen many times. The J gene is TRBJ2-1, the V gene TRBV12-3 or TRBV12-4; the match to TRBD2 covers 9 bases. The CDR3 is 17 residues long. After removal of 1 base from V and 3 bases from J, the junction contained 7 bases not matched to a gene. The CDR3: CASSLGLAEQHYNEQFF. The DNA of the CDR3 is TGTGCCAGCAGTTTAGGACTAGCGGAACAGCACTACAATGAGCAGTTCTTC.

To note about this clonotype: A much bigger clone sits one base away, suggesting this may be a read error. The genes are TRBV9 and TRBJ2-5; D possibly corresponds to TRBD2 (6 bases). The CDR3 spans 16 residues. Looked up from germline, CDR1 is SGDLS and CDR2 is YYNGEE. The ends were cut back, 4 bases at V and 0 bases at J, with 16 bases in the middle. In DNA, the CDR3 is TGTGCCAGCAGCCTCGGGACTGGGTTGTACCAAGAGACCCAGTACTTC. Translating gives CASSLGTGLYQETQYF.

This clonotype occurred many times. The chain has TRBV3-1 and TRBJ2-7, with a possible D match to TRBD2 (5 bases). This CDR3 is built from 13 residues. Trimming left V 4 bases short and J 3 bases short, with 10 bases between. CDR1 is LGHDT, CDR2 YNNKEL, per germline (reference sequence). The CDR3 spells CASSRAGVYEQYF. The CDR3 DNA reads TGTGCCAGCAGCCGCGCCGGGGTCTACGAGCAGTACTTC.

This clonotype was seen a few times. The chain employs TRBV6-2 or TRBV6-3 and TRBJ2-1; D is unclear. The CDR3 extends over 12 amino acids. Germline values: CDR1 MNHEY, CDR2 SVGEGT. V lost 6 bases and J lost 9, with 12 bases in between. The CDR3 loop is CASRTRLVEQFF. DNA for the CDR3: TGTGCCAGCAGGACCCGACTGGTTGAGCAGTTCTTC.

This clonotype has at least ten counts. The chain joins TRBV7-9 to TRBJ2-5; 8 bases match TRBD2. Germline trimming cut 2 bases from V and 7 bases from J; bases unmatched to any gene: 6. The CDR3 spans 14 residues. The germline gives CDR1 SEHNR, CDR2 FQNEAQ (reference sequence). CDR3 bases: TGTGCCAGCAGCTTACGCTTTGCGGGGGGGACCCAGTACTTC. Translation: CASSLRFAGGTQYF.

This clonotype was counted a few times. A junction end diverges from the germline sequence, so it may reflect a read error. This chain connects TRBV15 to TRBJ2-5; weak D call: TRBD2 (5 bases). The CDR3 contains 13 residues. Germline assignment: CDR1 LNHNV and CDR2 YYDKDF (reference sequence). CDR3 DNA: TGTGCCACCAGCAGAGATTGGGCCAGCCGGGGAGACTTC. Translation gives CATSRDWASRGDF.

This clonotype came up a few times. The chain joins TRBV18 to TRBJ1-4; TRBD1 is a possible D gene (5 bases). V was clipped by 6 bases and J by 6 bases, with 14 bases between them. This CDR3 is built from 14 residues. The V gene's germline CDR1 is KGHSH and CDR2 LQKENI. The CDR3 nucleotides read TGTGCCAGCTCTCAAGGGGTTAATGATGAAAAACTGTTTTTT. Protein sequence: CASSQGVNDEKLFF.

This clonotype has ten or more counts. The rearrangement links TRBV3-1 to TRBJ2-1, with D perhaps matching TRBD1 or TRBD2 (5 bases each). Germline-derived CDR1 and CDR2 are LGHDT and YNNKEL (reference sequence). The CDR3 covers 11 residues. Trimming left V 8 bases short and J 7 bases short, with 9 bases between. CDR3 nucleotides: TGTGCCAGCGGCAGGGAGAATGAGCAGTTCTTC. Amino acids: CASGRENEQFF.

This clonotype was counted only a few times. The chain combines TRBV5-1 with TRBJ2-7, with TRBD1 matching over 9 bases. Germline V gene lookup returns CDR1 SGHRS and CDR2 YFSETQ. V was pared by 5 bases and J by 2 bases, with 14 bases of the junction left unmatched. CDR3 length equals 17 residues. DNA of the CDR3: TGCGCCAGCAGTCGTGGGGGTTGGACAGGGGCCCCCTACGAGCAGTACTTC. As protein: CASSRGGWTGAPYEQYF.

The genes are TRBV6-5 and TRBJ2-7, with 9 bases lining up with TRBD1. J was trimmed by 5 bases and V by 6 bases; bases with no gene match: 5. There are 13 residues in the CDR3. Germline CDR1 MNHEY, CDR2 SVGAGI. In DNA form, the CDR3 reads TGTGCCAGCAGCGACAGGGGGGAAAACGAGCAGTACTTC. Amino acids: CASSDRGENEQYF.

This clonotype was picked up a small number of times. V usage is TRBV4-1 and J usage is TRBJ2-7; 10 positions match TRBD1. V trimming: 3 bases; J trimming: 3 bases; junction bases outside the gene matches: 2. There are 14 residues in the CDR3. Per germline, CDR1 MGHRA and CDR2 YSYEKL. DNA for the CDR3: TGCGCCAGCAGCCACCGGGACAGGGGCTACGAGCAGTACTTC. Translated, it gives CASSHRDRGYEQYF.

This clonotype was detected ten times or more. The chain links TRBV11-2 to TRBJ1-2; D uncertain. Trimming pared 4 bases from V and 8 bases from J, leaving 17 bases between. CDR1 SGHAT and CDR2 FQNNGV come from the germline V gene. CDR3 length equals 14 residues. The CDR3 loop reads CASSSFGPISGYTF. The DNA of the CDR3 is TGTGCCAGCAGCTCCTTCGGGCCGATTAGCGGCTACACCTTC.